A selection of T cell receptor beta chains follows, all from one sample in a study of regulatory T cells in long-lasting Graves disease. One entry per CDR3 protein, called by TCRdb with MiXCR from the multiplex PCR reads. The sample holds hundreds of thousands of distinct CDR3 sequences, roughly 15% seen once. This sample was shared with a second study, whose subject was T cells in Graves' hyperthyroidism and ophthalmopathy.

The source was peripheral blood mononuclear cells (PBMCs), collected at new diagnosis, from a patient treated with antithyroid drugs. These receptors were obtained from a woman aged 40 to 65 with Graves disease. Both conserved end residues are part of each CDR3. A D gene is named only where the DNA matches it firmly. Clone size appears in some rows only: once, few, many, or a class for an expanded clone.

CASSRSASGITGELFF	TGCGCCAGCAGCCGGTCTGCTAGCGGCATCACCGGGGAGCTGTTTTTT	TRBV5-1	TRBJ2-2	16	few	TRBD2
CASSTLVGEETQYF	TGCGCCAGCAGCACCCTAGTAGGTGAAGAGACCCAGTACTTC	TRBV5-1	TRBJ2-5	14	NA	NA
CASSREGQGGEQYF	TGTGCCAGCTCCCGTGAAGGACAGGGAGGTGAGCAGTACTTC	TRBV6-2/TRBV6-3	TRBJ2-7	14	few	TRBD1
CASSGVNTEALF	TGTGCCAGTAGTGGAGTGAACACTGAAGCTCTCTTT	TRBV19	TRBJ1-1	12	NA	NA
CASSQGDRRSEKLFF	TGCGCCAGCAGCCAGGGGGACAGGCGAAGTGAAAAACTGTTTTTT	TRBV4-1	TRBJ1-4	15	NA	TRBD1
CASSQGVNYEQYF	TGTGCCAGCAGCCAAGGGGTGAACTACGAGCAGTACTTC	TRBV3-1	TRBJ2-7	13	many	NA
CASGWTSGGLRYNEQFF	TGTGCTAGTGGTTGGACTAGCGGGGGGTTACGCTACAATGAGCAGTTCTTC	TRBV12-5	TRBJ2-1	17	many	TRBD2
CASSQEEAYSYNEQFF	TGTGCCAGCAGCCAAGAAGAGGCCTACTCCTACAATGAGCAGTTCTTC	TRBV3-1	TRBJ2-1	16	many	NA
CASSEAVPGQGRDEKLFF	TGTGCCAGCAGTGAAGCCGTCCCGGGACAGGGACGGGATGAAAAACTGTTTTTT	TRBV6-1	TRBJ1-4	18	many	TRBD1
CASSLGQGDVETQYF	TGTGCCAGCAGCTTAGGGCAGGGGGATGTGGAGACCCAGTACTTC	TRBV5-4	TRBJ2-5	15	NA	TRBD1
CASSFLESNQPQHF	TGTGCCAGCAGTTTTCTAGAGAGCAATCAGCCCCAGCATTTT	TRBV28	TRBJ1-5	14	few	NA
CASSIGSQPQHF	TGTGCCAGTAGTATTGGTTCTCAGCCCCAGCATTTT	TRBV7-9	TRBJ1-5	12	many	NA
CASSRDSGYEQYF	TGTGCCAGCAGCCGGGACAGCGGCTACGAGCAGTACTTC	TRBV7-9	TRBJ2-7	13	many	TRBD1
CASGPGGRGPSYGYTF	TGTGCCAGCGGCCCGGGTGGACGCGGACCCTCGTATGGCTACACCTTC	TRBV6-1	TRBJ1-2	16	NA	NA
CASTFTGYSNQPQHF	TGTGCCAGCACCTTCACAGGGTATAGCAATCAGCCCCAGCATTTT	TRBV6-1	TRBJ1-5	15	NA	NA
CAIKQGTPTSGNTIYF	TGTGCCATCAAGCAGGGGACCCCGACATCTGGAAACACCATATATTTT	TRBV10-3	TRBJ1-3	16	few	NA
CAISESDGANTGELFF	TGTGCCATCAGTGAGTCGGATGGCGCGAACACCGGGGAGCTGTTTTTT	TRBV10-3	TRBJ2-2	16	NA	NA
CASSAEGHRNGYTF	TGTGCCAGCAGCGCGGAGGGACACCGAAATGGCTACACCTTC	TRBV9	TRBJ1-2	14	few	NA
CASSNRQSEAFF	TGTGCCAGTAGTAACCGACAGTCTGAAGCTTTCTTT	TRBV19	TRBJ1-1	12	NA	NA
CAWSGLQGMNTEAFF	TGTGCCTGGAGTGGGCTACAGGGCATGAACACTGAAGCTTTCTTT	TRBV30	TRBJ1-1	15	many	NA
CASSPPRTGFNEKLFF	TGTGCCAGCTCACCTCCGAGGACAGGATTTAATGAAAAACTGTTTTTT	TRBV18	TRBJ1-4	16	NA	TRBD1